A single sample is the source of the 20 T cell receptor beta chains below, sequenced in a study of blood T cell repertoires in COVID-19. Repertoires were generated with immunoSEQ multiplex PCR, while TCRdb's copy carries only in-frame clones and drops some. The sample has roughly 63,000 clones, roughly four fifths seen once; the top ten hold 28%. Sequencing used peripheral blood. These receptors were taken from a woman over 75 with acute or convalescent COVID-19.

The V call is TRBV7-9, the J call TRBJ2-1; TRBD2 matches at 7 bases. V lost 3 bases to trimming and J lost 0 bases; unmatched junction nucleotides: 8. The CDR3 has 17 residues. Germline V gene data show CDR1 as SEHNR and CDR2 as FQNEAQ (reference sequence). CDR3 sequence: CASSFPTSMSSYNEQFF. As DNA, the CDR3 is TGTGCCAGCAGCTTCCCGACTAGCATGAGCTCCTACAATGAGCAGTTCTTC.

The chain carries TRBV19 and TRBJ1-1; 7 bases line up with TRBD1. J gave up 5 bases and V 5 bases, and 5 bases lay outside the gene matches. This CDR3 spans 13 amino acids. Germline CDR1 and CDR2: LNHDA and SQIVND (reference sequence). The CDR3 DNA sequence: TGTGCCAGTAGTGATACAGGGGATACTGAAGCTTTCTTT. Protein sequence: CASSDTGDTEAFF.

The gene calls are TRBV2 and TRBJ2-1; 8 bases agree with TRBD1. CDR1 is SNHLY and CDR2 is FYNNEI in the germline V gene. V shed 6 bases and J 9 bases; nucleotides not matched to a gene: 10. The CDR3 runs to 14 residues. CDR3 in amino acids: CASRAGTGKFEQFF. In nucleotides, the CDR3 is TGTGCCAGCAGGGCCGGGACAGGTAAATTTGAGCAGTTCTTC.

This chain links TRBV3-1 (or the pseudogene TRBV3-2) with TRBJ1-6; possibly TRBD1 for D (6 bases). The CDR3 covers 15 residues. The V gene lost 1 base and the J gene lost 10 bases, with 14 bases spanning the gap. CDR1 and CDR2 (germline): LGHDT, YNNKEL (reference sequence). The CDR3 sequence is CASSQGQGSESPLHF. The CDR3 coding sequence is TGTGCCAGCAGCCAAGGGCAGGGGTCAGAGTCACCCCTCCACTTT.

V and J are TRBV6-5 and TRBJ1-5; 7 bases are shared with TRBD1. Losses at the gene ends were 6 bases for V and 1 base for J; bases not matched to a gene: 6. The germline CDR1 and CDR2 sequences are MNHEY and SVGAGI. The CDR3 totals 15 residues. Here the CDR3 DNA reads TGTGCCAGCAGAGAGCAGGGGGTGAGCAATCAGCCCCAGCATTTT. Amino acids: CASREQGVSNQPQHF.

The rearrangement links TRBV11-3 to TRBJ2-3; 7 bases align to TRBD1. Germline loops: CDR1 SGHNT, CDR2 YENEEA. V lost 5 bases and J lost 2; bases outside the gene matches: 10. The CDR3 is 16 amino acids. The CDR3 protein is CASSIGDSYITDTQYF. The CDR3 DNA reads as TGTGCCAGCAGCATAGGGGACAGCTATATCACAGATACGCAGTATTTT.

The chain is built from TRBV18 and TRBJ1-5; no clear D. The CDR3 length is 14 residues. Per germline, CDR1 KGHSH and CDR2 LQKENI. V was shortened by 0 bases and J by 9 bases, with 12 bases between the two germline ends. This CDR3 reads CASSPPSGSGPQHF. The DNA for the CDR3 is TGTGCCAGCTCACCACCTTCGGGAAGCGGGCCCCAGCATTTT.

This rearrangement joins TRBV7-2 to TRBJ1-6; a weak D match, TRBD1 (6 bases). The CDR3 consists of 14 residues. Deletions cut 10 bases from V and 14 bases from J, with 24 bases between. Looked up from germline, CDR1 is SGHTA and CDR2 is FQGNSA. As DNA, the CDR3 is TGTGCCACCTCCTCGGGGGGCCGACCGGAATCCCTCCACTTT. Translated: CATSSGGRPESLHF.

The chain employs TRBV6-5 and TRBJ1-1; no clear D. From germline, CDR1 is MNHEY and CDR2 SVGAGI. The CDR3 runs to 14 residues. The ends were cut back, 2 bases at V and 3 bases at J, with 10 bases in the middle. The CDR3 bases are TGTGCCAGCAGTTACACCGGGGTAGACACTGAAGCTTTCTTT. Translated, it gives CASSYTGVDTEAFF.

This chain uses TRBV5-1 with TRBJ2-7; TRBD2 might be the D (6 bases). CDR1 is SGHRS and CDR2 is YFSETQ in the germline V gene. The ends were cut back, 7 bases at V and 3 bases at J, with 20 bases in the middle. This CDR3 contains 15 residues. CDR3 sequence (DNA): TGCGCCAGCCGGTCGGGACTTCCGGGAGACTACGAGCAGTACTTC. Translation: CASRSGLPGDYEQYF.

The V call is TRBV7-2, the J call TRBJ2-1; 8 nucleotides line up with TRBD2. V was clipped by 5 bases and J by 4 bases; unmatched bases: 7. This CDR3 contains 15 residues. Germline V CDR1 and CDR2: SGHTA, FQGNSA. The CDR3 protein is CASSVGLAIYNEQFF. The CDR3 nucleotides read TGTGCCAGCAGCGTCGGACTAGCCATTTACAATGAGCAGTTCTTC.

The J gene is TRBJ2-1, the V gene TRBV5-6; a possible D gene is TRBD1 (5 bases). The CDR3 runs 13 residues. Germline CDR1 reads SGHDT; CDR2 reads YYEEEE. V was shortened by 2 bases and J by 14 bases, with 17 bases between the two germline ends. This CDR3 reads CASSFVERGAEFF. The CDR3 DNA reads TGTGCCAGCAGCTTCGTCGAAAGGGGTGCGGAGTTCTTC. Combining the CDR3 with reference TRBV5-6 and TRBJ2-1 gives the whole variable domain DAGVTQSPTHLIKTRGQQVTLRCSPKSGHDTVSWYQQALGQGPQFIFQYYEEEERQRGNFPDRFSGHQFPNYSSELNVNALLLGDSALYLCASSFVERGAEFFGPGTRLTVL.

The rearrangement uses TRBV28 and TRBJ1-3, with TRBD1 identical over 9 bases. Looked up from germline, CDR1 is MDHEN and CDR2 is SYDVKM. Unmatched junction bases numbered 6, after V lost 10 bases and J lost 2 bases. The CDR3 loop spans 14 amino acids. This chain's CDR3 is CAITDRGTGNTIYF. In nucleotides, the CDR3 is TGTGCCATCACAGACAGGGGGACTGGAAACACCATATATTTT.

The rearrangement uses TRBV7-2 and TRBJ1-5; possible D gene TRBD1, 6 bases. The germline V and J ends were trimmed by 11 bases and 7 bases, with 15 bases remaining between them. Germline loops: CDR1 SGHTA, CDR2 FQGNSA. The CDR3 is 12 residues long. The CDR3 spells CASGGARQPQHF. The CDR3 DNA reads TGTGCCTCCGGGGGGGCCAGGCAGCCCCAGCATTTT.

This chain connects TRBV7-2 to TRBJ2-5; D is perhaps TRBD1 (6 bases). This CDR3 region has 15 residues. V was cut by 5 bases and J by 3 bases, with 16 bases left in between. CDR1 and CDR2 from the germline V gene are SGHTA and FQGNSA. The CDR3 spells CASSPIGYREETQYF. The CDR3 coding sequence is TGTGCCAGCAGCCCTATAGGGTACAGGGAAGAGACCCAGTACTTC. The full variable domain, in which reference TRBV7-2 and TRBJ2-5 provide the parts outside the CDR3, is GAGVSQSPSNKVTEKGKDVELRCDPISGHTALYWYRQSLGQGLEFLIYFQGNSAPDKSGLPSDRFSAERTGGSVSTLTIQRTQQEDSAVYLCASSPIGYREETQYFGPGTRLLVL.

This chain joins TRBV19 and TRBJ1-2, with D perhaps TRBD1 (6 bases). Germline-derived CDR1 and CDR2 are LNHDA and SQIVND (reference sequence). V lost 4 bases, J lost 5 bases, and 14 bases lay in between. The CDR3 runs 14 residues. CDR3 region: CASSRETGLYGYTF. The CDR3 DNA reads TGTGCCAGTAGTAGAGAAACAGGGTTGTATGGCTACACCTTC.

The V call is TRBV5-1, the J call TRBJ2-5, with D possibly TRBD2 on 5 matching bases. CDR1 and CDR2 from the germline V gene are SGHRS and YFSETQ. This CDR3 contains 13 residues. Between the trimmed V and J ends, which lost 3 bases and 1 base, there was a span of 7 bases. This CDR3 is CASSSEGQETQYF. In DNA form, the CDR3 reads TGCGCCAGCAGCTCCGAGGGCCAAGAGACCCAGTACTTC. The full variable domain, completed using reference TRBV5-1 and TRBJ2-5, is KAGVTQTPRYLIKTRGQQVTLSCSPISGHRSVSWYQQTPGQGLQFLFEYFSETQRNKGNFPGRFSGRQFSNSRSEMNVSTLELGDSALYLCASSSEGQETQYFGPGTRLLVL.

This clone has at least ten counts. The rearrangement joins TRBV24-1 to TRBJ2-5; tentative D call: TRBD1 (6 bases). This CDR3 comprises 14 residues. Germline V gene data show CDR1 as KGHDR and CDR2 as SFDVKD. Trimming took 0 bases from V and 4 from J, leaving 8 bases between them. CDR3 sequence: CATSDLKQGETQYF. DNA for the CDR3: TGTGCCACCAGTGATTTGAAACAGGGAGAGACCCAGTACTTC.

V and J are TRBV5-1 and TRBJ2-2, with D possibly matching TRBD2 (6 bases). The V gene's germline CDR1 is SGHRS and CDR2 YFSETQ. The CDR3 contains 15 residues. V shed 0 bases and J shed 0 bases, with 6 bases lying between them. CDR3 amino acids: CASSLGGANTGELFF. Written as DNA, the CDR3 is TGCGCCAGCAGCTTGGGGGGGGCGAACACCGGGGAGCTGTTTTTT. The variable domain in full, with the rest retrieved from reference TRBV5-1 and TRBJ2-2, is KAGVTQTPRYLIKTRGQQVTLSCSPISGHRSVSWYQQTPGQGLQFLFEYFSETQRNKGNFPGRFSGRQFSNSRSEMNVSTLELGDSALYLCASSLGGANTGELFFGEGSRLTVL.

V and J are TRBV11-3 and TRBJ2-7; 7 nucleotides line up with TRBD2. Looked up from germline, CDR1 is SGHNT and CDR2 is YENEEA. This CDR3 contains 15 residues. Trimming cost V 1 base and J 2 bases; bases outside gene matches: 5. The CDR3 spells CASSLGLADTYEQYF. As DNA, the CDR3 is TGTGCCAGCAGCTTAGGTCTAGCGGACACCTACGAGCAGTACTTC.